A selection of T cell receptor beta chains follows, all from one sample in a study of CD8+ T cells in alopecia areata. Assay: immunoSEQ multiplex PCR; the TCRdb copy retains only in-frame clones and omits some. The sample shows fewer than 350,000 clones, 58% of them seen only once. Sequences were derived from CD4+ T cells sorted from blood, sampled at week 24, from a patient treated with tofacitinib. Receptors were obtained from a human donor with alopecia areata. Each CDR3 is given with its conserved first and last residue. The D gene is left open where the match is weak. Not every row has a clone size; where given, it reads once, few, many or a size class.

CDR3 length: 16
V gene: TRBV4-2
J gene: TRBJ2-6
clone size: NA
D gene: NA
CDR3 DNA: TGTGCCAGCAGCCAAGATGGAGGGACCGGGGCCAACGTCCTGACTTTC
CDR3 protein: CASSQDGGTGANVLTF

CDR3 length: 12
V gene: TRBV10-3
J gene: TRBJ2-1
clone size: few
D gene: NA
CDR3 DNA: TGTGCCATCAGCGCGGCCTCCAATGAGCAGTTCTTC
CDR3 protein: CAISAASNEQFF

CDR3 length: 15
V gene: TRBV7-2
J gene: TRBJ1-6
clone size: NA
D gene: NA
CDR3 DNA: TGTGCCAGCAGCTTAGGTGACCTCTATAATTCACCCCTCCACTTT
CDR3 protein: CASSLGDLYNSPLHF

CDR3 length: 12
V gene: TRBV27
J gene: TRBJ2-5
clone size: NA
D gene: NA
CDR3 DNA: TGTGCCAGCAGTTCTGATGGAGAGACCCAGTACTTC
CDR3 protein: CASSSDGETQYF

CDR3 length: 14
V gene: TRBV6-6
J gene: TRBJ2-3
clone size: NA
D gene: NA
CDR3 DNA: TGTGCCAGCAGCCCTAGCGTTGCTGCAGATACGCAGTATTTT
CDR3 protein: CASSPSVAADTQYF

CDR3 length: 12
V gene: TRBV18
J gene: TRBJ2-7
clone size: NA
D gene: NA
CDR3 DNA: TGTGCCAGCTCTTTACAGTCCTACGAGCAGTACTTC
CDR3 protein: CASSLQSYEQYF

CDR3 length: 16
V gene: TRBV6-5
J gene: TRBJ2-4
clone size: NA
D gene: NA
CDR3 DNA: TGTGCCAGCAGTTACATGGCAGTGGGAGCCAAAAACATTCAGTACTTC
CDR3 protein: CASSYMAVGAKNIQYF

CDR3 length: 13
V gene: TRBV25-1
J gene: TRBJ2-1
clone size: NA
D gene: TRBD1
CDR3 DNA: TGTGCCAGCAGGGAGACAGGGAACAATGAGCAGTTCTTC
CDR3 protein: CASRETGNNEQFF

CDR3 length: 14
V gene: TRBV30
J gene: TRBJ2-5
clone size: NA
D gene: NA
CDR3 DNA: TGTGCCTGGAGTGAACTACAGGGTTGGGGGACCCAGTACTTC
CDR3 protein: CAWSELQGWGTQYF

CDR3 length: 11
V gene: TRBV2
J gene: TRBJ2-3
clone size: few
D gene: NA
CDR3 DNA: TGTGCCAGCAGTAACAGAGATACGCAGTATTTT
CDR3 protein: CASSNRDTQYF

CDR3 length: 14
V gene: TRBV7-9
J gene: TRBJ2-5
clone size: NA
D gene: NA
CDR3 DNA: TGTGCCAGCAGCCCCACAGGGTTACAAGAGACCCAGTACTTC
CDR3 protein: CASSPTGLQETQYF

CDR3 length: 13
V gene: TRBV23-1
J gene: TRBJ2-5
clone size: NA
D gene: TRBD2
CDR3 DNA: TGCGCCAGCACCCGGGGGGGGAAAGAGACCCAGTACTTC
CDR3 protein: CASTRGGKETQYF

CDR3 length: 15
V gene: TRBV4-1
J gene: TRBJ1-4
clone size: NA
D gene: NA
CDR3 DNA: TGCGCCAGCAGCCAATTTCCAGGGCTTAATGAAAAACTGTTTTTT
CDR3 protein: CASSQFPGLNEKLFF

CDR3 length: 16
V gene: TRBV4-1
J gene: TRBJ1-2
clone size: NA
D gene: TRBD1
CDR3 DNA: TGCGCCAGCAGCCAACCAACGACAGGGTCAACCTATGGCTACACCTTC
CDR3 protein: CASSQPTTGSTYGYTF

CDR3 length: 14
V gene: TRBV10-3
J gene: TRBJ1-2
clone size: few
D gene: TRBD1
CDR3 DNA: TGTGCCATCAGTGAGATTGGACAGGGAGGCGGCTACACCTTC
CDR3 protein: CAISEIGQGGGYTF

CDR3 length: 11
V gene: TRBV30
J gene: TRBJ1-1
clone size: NA
D gene: NA
CDR3 DNA: TGTGCCTCCAATAGAGCTGGTGGGGCTTTCTTT
CDR3 protein: CASNRAGGAFF

CDR3 length: 13
V gene: TRBV30
J gene: TRBJ2-7
clone size: NA
D gene: TRBD1
CDR3 DNA: TGTGCCTCCCCGGGACAGGGTGGCTACGAGCAGTACTTC
CDR3 protein: CASPGQGGYEQYF

CDR3 length: 16
V gene: TRBV5-1
J gene: TRBJ2-6
clone size: NA
D gene: NA
CDR3 DNA: TGCGCCAGCAGCGCGCCGAGTATCTCTGGGGCCAACGTCCTGACTTTC
CDR3 protein: CASSAPSISGANVLTF

CDR3 length: 15
V gene: TRBV5-1
J gene: TRBJ1-1
clone size: NA
D gene: TRBD1
CDR3 DNA: TGCGCCAGCAGCCTAAGACAGGGATTAAACACTGAAGCTTTCTTT
CDR3 protein: CASSLRQGLNTEAFF

CDR3 length: 15
V gene: TRBV7-2
J gene: TRBJ2-5
clone size: NA
D gene: TRBD1
CDR3 DNA: TGTGCCAGCAGCCGACAGACAGGGTGGATAGAGACCCAGTACTTC
CDR3 protein: CASSRQTGWIETQYF

CDR3 length: 16
V gene: TRBV15
J gene: TRBJ1-1
clone size: NA
D gene: NA
CDR3 DNA: TGTGCCACCAGCAGAGCTTTGGGGGGGCTGGGCACTGAAGCTTTCTTT
CDR3 protein: CATSRALGGLGTEAFF

CDR3 length: 12
V gene: TRBV29-1
J gene: TRBJ1-2
clone size: once
D gene: NA
CDR3 DNA: TGCAGCGTTGGGTCATACCTGTATGGCTACACCTTC
CDR3 protein: CSVGSYLYGYTF